Each of the 29 T cell receptor beta chains below was sequenced from the same sample in a study of technical replicates of blood from several donors (TCRdb year 2017). The method was the immunoSEQ multiplex PCR assay. Drawn from immuneACCESS, this table holds only the in-frame rearrangements with V and J called that TCRdb kept. Clones are partly lost; checked studies trace under half to an unresolved V gene and leave the rest unexplained. The table for this sample lists 80,000 to 95,000 clones; approximately 95% of them were counted only once. Jointly, the top ten make up 0.2% to 0.3% of the sample. The sequencing sample was made of T cells isolated from PBMCs. The receptors stem from a human donor in good health.

Notes on this clone: Other nucleotide sequences from this sample produce the same CDR3. The chain employs TRBV5-4 and TRBJ1-2; tentatively, D is TRBD1 (5 bases). Germline loops: CDR1 SGHNT, CDR2 YYREEE (reference sequence). The CDR3 is 13 amino acids. The V end was cut by 0 bases, the J end by 2 bases, with 5 bases between. CDR3 DNA: TGTGCCAGCAGCTTGGCAGGGAACTATGGCTACACCTTC. Translation: CASSLAGNYGYTF.

The chain joins TRBV28 to TRBJ1-2, with no clear D. CDR1 is MDHEN, CDR2 SYDVKM, per germline. Trimming pared 9 bases from V and 2 bases from J, leaving 16 bases between. The CDR3 length is 14 residues. CDR3 protein: CASIQGGGNYGYTF. The CDR3 nucleotides read TGTGCCAGTATCCAAGGCGGAGGGAACTATGGCTACACCTTC.

The chain is built from TRBV5-1 and TRBJ1-1; perhaps TRBD1 as D (6 bases). The CDR3 is 14 residues long. Germline V gives CDR1 SGHRS, CDR2 YFSETQ. V lost 4 bases and J 1 base, leaving 11 bases between the germline ends. CDR3: CASSQQGSNTEAFF. For the CDR3, the DNA is TGCGCCAGCAGCCAACAGGGTTCGAACACTGAAGCTTTCTTT.

The chain links TRBV19 to TRBJ1-2; D not resolved. V was shortened by 6 bases and J by 2 bases, with 13 bases between the two germline ends. The germline V gene encodes CDR1 LNHDA and CDR2 SQIVND (reference sequence). CDR3 length: 14 amino acids. The CDR3 region has the DNA TGTGCCAGTAGGACACTTACGGGAAACTATGGCTACACCTTC. This gives the protein CASRTLTGNYGYTF.

The gene calls are TRBV9 and TRBJ2-1; D is perhaps TRBD2 (5 bases). The CDR3 runs to 15 residues. V was trimmed by 0 bases and J by 8 bases, leaving 15 bases between them. CDR1 is SGDLS, CDR2 YYNGEE, per germline. CDR3 loop: CASSVGVIASDEQFF. CDR3 coding DNA: TGTGCCAGCAGCGTAGGGGTCATAGCGAGCGATGAGCAGTTCTTC.

The chain recombines TRBV25-1 with TRBJ2-1, with D maybe TRBD2 (5 bases). Trimming left V 8 bases short and J 7 bases short, with 12 bases between. The length of the CDR3 is 12 residues. Germline V CDR1 and CDR2: MGHDK, SYGVNS. CDR3 in DNA: TGTGCCAGCGAGGGAGTTGTAAATGAGCAGTTCTTC. Its protein product is CASEGVVNEQFF.

The CDR3 coding sequence is TGTGCCAGCAGCTTGGGACAGCCGAACACTGAAGCTTTCTTT. Amino acid sequence: CASSLGQPNTEAFF. The chain has TRBV7-9 and TRBJ1-1; 7 positions match TRBD1. The V segment lost 3 bases and the J segment 1 base; nucleotides outside the gene matches: 2. Germline loops: CDR1 SEHNR, CDR2 FQNEAQ (reference sequence). This CDR3 contains 14 residues.

The chain is built from TRBV10-1 and TRBJ1-1; 7 bases line up with TRBD1. Looked up from germline, CDR1 is WNHNN and CDR2 is SYGVQD (reference sequence). Trimming took 9 bases from V and 1 from J; bases not matched to a gene: 5. The CDR3 is 13 residues long. The CDR3 loop is CASSDRPNTEAFF. The CDR3 DNA follows: TGCGCCAGTTCGGACAGGCCGAACACTGAAGCTTTCTTT.

This sequence joins TRBV10-1 and TRBJ1-1; D is perhaps TRBD1 (5 bases). The CDR3 length is 17 residues. Per germline, CDR1 WNHNN and CDR2 SYGVQD (reference sequence). V lost 8 bases, J lost 1 base, and 23 bases lay in between. The CDR3 protein is CASRATQPGEKNTEAFF. The CDR3 coding sequence is TGCGCCAGCCGTGCCACCCAACCGGGGGAAAAGAACACTGAAGCTTTCTTT.

V is TRBV4-1 and J is TRBJ2-6, with a weak D call TRBD2 (5 bases). Trimming stripped 1 base from V and 4 bases from J, with 14 bases between. This CDR3 comprises 17 residues. Germline V lookup: CDR1 MGHRA, CDR2 YSYEKL. The CDR3 loop reads CASSQVQQADGANVLTF. The CDR3 DNA is TGCGCCAGCAGCCAAGTACAACAAGCGGACGGGGCCAACGTCCTGACTTTC.

The chain employs TRBV6-6 and TRBJ1-1; no clear D. This CDR3 is built from 12 residues. V dropped 4 bases and J dropped 10 bases, with 13 bases sitting between them. Germline values: CDR1 MNHNY, CDR2 SVGAGI (reference sequence). CDR3 in amino acids: CASSLSRVPAFF. The DNA of the CDR3 is TGTGCCAGCAGTTTATCTCGGGTACCAGCTTTCTTT.

The chain uses TRBV2 and TRBJ2-1; TRBD1 is a possible D gene (6 bases). The CDR3 length is 12 residues. In germline, CDR1 is SNHLY, CDR2 FYNNEI. Deletions cut 6 bases from V and 11 bases from J, with 14 bases between. The CDR3 protein is CASRDNREKQFF. The CDR3 coding sequence is TGTGCCAGCAGGGACAACAGGGAAAAGCAGTTCTTC.

The chain recombines TRBV5-1 with TRBJ2-3; D remains unclear. The germline gives CDR1 SGHRS, CDR2 YFSETQ. This CDR3 has 11 residues. The V gene lost 3 bases and the J gene lost 6 bases, with 5 bases spanning the gap. In DNA form, the CDR3 reads TGCGCCAGCAGCTCCCTTGATACGCAGTATTTT. This encodes CASSSLDTQYF.

This chain uses TRBV29-1 with TRBJ1-2, with 8 bases that match TRBD1. CDR1 is SQVTM, CDR2 ANQGSEA, per germline. Unmatched junction bases numbered 11, after V lost 6 bases and J lost 5 bases. This CDR3 has 14 amino acids. CDR3 in DNA: TGCAGCGTGATGTGGACAGGGAAGGAGTATGGCTACACCTTC. It is translated as CSVMWTGKEYGYTF. The full variable domain, with the rest looked up from reference TRBV29-1 and TRBJ1-2, is SAVISQKPSRDICQRGTSLTIQCQVDSQVTMMFWYRQQPGQSLTLIATANQGSEATYESGFVIDKFPISRPNLTFSTLTVSNMSPEDSSIYLCSVMWTGKEYGYTFGSGTRLTVV.

The V and J genes are TRBV5-6 and TRBJ1-2; 8 nucleotides line up with TRBD1. The CDR3 runs to 17 residues. Germline V gene lookup returns CDR1 SGHDT and CDR2 YYEEEE. V was pared by 4 bases and J by 4 bases, with 15 bases of the junction left unmatched. CDR3 bases: TGTGCCAGCAGCAATGAGCGGACAGGGCCCGGCTTCTATGGCTACACCTTC. Protein: CASSNERTGPGFYGYTF.

This rearrangement joins TRBV6-6 to TRBJ1-4; the D gene is possibly TRBD1 (5 bases). The ends were cut back, 8 bases at V and 7 bases at J, with 11 bases in the middle. Germline V gives CDR1 MNHNY, CDR2 SVGAGI (reference sequence). This CDR3 is built from 12 residues. The CDR3 spells CASCQGPEKLFF. The CDR3 coding sequence is TGTGCCAGCTGCCAGGGCCCTGAAAAACTGTTTTTT.

The chain employs TRBV5-1 and TRBJ1-1, with 7 nucleotides matching TRBD1. Unmatched junction bases numbered 8, after V lost 2 bases and J lost 1 base. The CDR3 runs to 16 residues. Germline V gene data show CDR1 as SGHRS and CDR2 as YFSETQ. The DNA of the CDR3 is TGCGCCAGCAGCTTCGGGCAGGGGGAAGGGAACACTGAAGCTTTCTTT. Amino acids: CASSFGQGEGNTEAFF.

The chain is built from TRBV5-1 and TRBJ1-1; perhaps TRBD1 as D (6 bases). The CDR3 loop spans 15 amino acids. Germline V gene data show CDR1 as SGHRS and CDR2 as YFSETQ. Between the trimmed V and J ends, which lost 5 bases and 3 bases, there was a span of 17 bases. The CDR3 DNA reads TGCGCCAGCAGAGGGGGAAGGGGGGGAGACACTGAAGCTTTCTTT. Its translation: CASRGGRGGDTEAFF.

The J gene is TRBJ2-7, the V gene TRBV10-3, with 10 bases aligning to TRBD2. There are 15 residues in the CDR3. The junction had 7 bases not matched to a gene; V was cut back by 3 bases and J by 5 bases. CDR1 and CDR2 (germline): ENHRY, SYGVKD. The CDR3 nucleotides are TGTGCCATCAGTGAATCTAGCGGGAGTCTCCACGAGCAGTACTTC. Translated: CAISESSGSLHEQYF.

The V and J genes are TRBV27 and TRBJ2-7; 9 bases are a match to TRBD1. This CDR3 comprises 15 residues. CDR1 is MNHEY and CDR2 is SMNVEV in the germline V gene (reference sequence). Trimming took 6 bases from V and 3 from J; bases not matched to a gene: 9. CDR3 nucleotide sequence: TGTGCCAGCAGAGATTGGACAGGGGAAATCTACGAGCAGTACTTC. Amino acids: CASRDWTGEIYEQYF.

The chain uses TRBV5-6 and TRBJ2-7; D might be TRBD1 (7 bases). The germline V gene encodes CDR1 SGHDT and CDR2 YYEEEE. This CDR3 has 15 residues. V dropped 5 bases and J dropped 4 bases, with 19 bases sitting between them. Written as DNA, the CDR3 is TGTGCCAGCAGTGTGACAGGGCCGGAGGGATACGAGCAGTACTTC. It yields the protein CASSVTGPEGYEQYF.

The sample holds one count of this clone. The J gene is TRBJ2-7, the V gene TRBV15; D perhaps matches TRBD2 (6 bases). Germline V CDR1 and CDR2: LNHNV, YYDKDF (reference sequence). V lost 1 base to trimming and J lost 1 base, with 14 bases between them. This CDR3 comprises 16 residues. The CDR3, as DNA: TGTGCCACCAGCAGAGTCGAGCGGGTCGGATCCTACGAGCAGTACTTC. Translation gives CATSRVERVGSYEQYF.

This clone counts as medium-sized (0.01 to 0.1%). The chain has TRBV20-1 and TRBJ2-4; D remains unclear. V lost 3 bases to trimming and J lost 7 bases, with 7 bases between them. The V gene's germline CDR1 is DFQATT and CDR2 SNEGSKA (reference sequence). The CDR3 covers 11 residues. Written as DNA, the CDR3 is TGCAGTGCTAGTGTTGCGAACATTCAGTACTTC. Translated, it gives CSASVANIQYF.

The chain employs TRBV18 and TRBJ2-2; 8 positions match TRBD2. V lost 2 bases to trimming and J lost 6 bases; unmatched junction nucleotides: 2. The CDR3 loop spans 14 amino acids. Germline CDR1 reads KGHSH; CDR2 reads LQKENI. The CDR3 reads CASSPAGGPGELFF. CDR3 nucleotide sequence: TGTGCCAGCTCACCAGCGGGAGGCCCCGGGGAGCTGTTTTTT.

Here the CDR3 DNA reads TGTGCCAGCAGTGAATTGGAACCTAGCGGGTGGCGTGGTACGCAGTATTTT. This encodes CASSELEPSGWRGTQYF. This chain links TRBV2 with TRBJ2-3; 8 bases align to TRBD2. J was trimmed by 8 bases and V by 2 bases; bases with no gene match: 15. Germline V gene data show CDR1 as SNHLY and CDR2 as FYNNEI. This CDR3 comprises 17 residues.

This chain connects TRBV5-4 to TRBJ1-2; a possible D gene is TRBD1 (5 bases). The V end was cut by 0 bases, the J end by 8 bases, with 14 bases between. The CDR3 is made up of 14 amino acids. The germline V gene has CDR1 SGHNT and CDR2 YYREEE (reference sequence). DNA for the CDR3: TGTGCCAGCAGCTTGGCCCAGGGTAAACACGGCTACACCTTC. Its translation is CASSLAQGKHGYTF.

This chain connects TRBV5-8 to TRBJ2-1; 9 bases are a match to TRBD1. Trimming took 4 bases from V and 12 from J; bases not matched to a gene: 17. The CDR3 has 16 amino acids. CDR1 SGHTS and CDR2 YDEGEE come from the germline V gene. DNA for the CDR3: TGTGCCAGCAGCCTACCTACCGGGACAGGGTATTGGTGGCAGTTCTTC. Protein product: CASSLPTGTGYWWQFF.

The chain has TRBV27 and TRBJ2-1; possibly TRBD1 for D (5 bases). This CDR3 is 14 amino acids long. Germline V gene lookup returns CDR1 MNHEY and CDR2 SMNVEV (reference sequence). Trimming pared 5 bases from V and 0 bases from J, leaving 8 bases between. The CDR3 nucleotides are TGTGCCAGCAGTACTGACAGCTCCTACAATGAGCAGTTCTTC. Translated, it gives CASSTDSSYNEQFF.

V usage is TRBV5-1 and J usage is TRBJ2-5; 8 bases are a match to TRBD2. This CDR3 contains 15 residues. Looked up from germline, CDR1 is SGHRS and CDR2 is YFSETQ. Trimming at V came to 4 bases and at J to 3 bases, leaving 8 bases not matched to a gene. The CDR3: CASSPSGSAKETQYF. CDR3 sequence (DNA): TGCGCCAGCAGCCCCAGCGGGAGCGCCAAAGAGACCCAGTACTTC.